These 6 T cell receptor beta chains originate from one sample sequenced in a study of post-analysis software for immune sequencing data. These receptors lack a known antigen. Included in the TCR beta cDNA libraries were unique molecular identifiers. One entry per CDR3 protein, called by TCRdb with MiXCR from the PCR reads. The sample lists about 260,000 distinct CDR3 sequences; about 38% were seen once. Points from the study as a whole: Relative to controls, patients had roughly five TRBV segments at higher frequency, with TRBV5-6, TRBV5-1 and TRBV20-1 among these.

The sample consisted of blood. The source of these receptors is a girl aged 5 to 17 with multiple sclerosis.

For this clonotype: A much larger clonotype is one base distant, so this may be a read error. As DNA, the CDR3 is TGTGCCAGCAGTCCGCCTGGACCCGGAGGATATGGCTACACCTTC. Amino acids: CASSPPGPGGYGYTF. The rearrangement links TRBV12-3 or TRBV12-4 to TRBJ1-2; unclear D gene. The CDR3 extends over 15 amino acids. Trimming removed 5 bases from V and 5 bases from J, with 18 bases in between.

The V call is TRBV29-1, the J call TRBJ1-4; tentative D call: TRBD1 (6 bases). The germline gives CDR1 SQVTM, CDR2 ANQGSEA. The V gene lost 7 bases and the J gene lost 0 bases, with 12 bases spanning the gap. CDR3 size: 14 residues. In nucleotides, the CDR3 is TGCAGCGGCGGACAGAGCTCAACTAATGAAAAACTGTTTTTT. Residues: CSGGQSSTNEKLFF.

This clonotype was picked up a small number of times. This sequence joins TRBV4-1 and TRBJ2-7, with D possibly TRBD1 on 5 matching bases. V lost 3 bases to trimming and J lost 2 bases, with 11 bases between them. Germline CDR1 reads MGHRA; CDR2 reads YSYEKL. The CDR3 runs to 14 residues. The CDR3: CASSHPGAPYEQYF. CDR3 nucleotide sequence: TGCGCCAGCAGCCATCCTGGGGCCCCCTACGAGCAGTACTTC.

This clonotype was seen repeatedly, ten times or more. This chain connects TRBV11-3 to TRBJ1-1, with D unresolved. The CDR3 runs to 13 residues. With 4 bases removed from V and 1 base from J, the gap between germline ends came to 7 bases. Germline assignment: CDR1 SGHNT and CDR2 YENEEA. The CDR3: CASSYRENTEAFF. In nucleotides, the CDR3 is TGTGCCAGCAGCTACAGAGAGAACACTGAAGCTTTCTTT. The complete variable domain, with remaining parts taken from reference TRBV11-3 and TRBJ1-1, reads EAGVVQSPRYKIIEKKQPVAFWCNPISGHNTLYWYLQNLGQGPELLIRYENEEAVDDSQLPKDRFSAERLKGVDSTLKIQPAELGDSAVYLCASSYRENTEAFFGQGTRLTVV.

Remarks on this clonotype: A read error may explain this, as a much larger clone is one base away. The chain joins TRBV13 to TRBJ2-7; TRBD1 aligns across 8 bases. Germline V CDR1 and CDR2: PRHDT, FYEKMQ (reference sequence). Trimming took 4 bases from V and 7 from J; bases not matched to a gene: 21. The length of the CDR3 is 18 residues. The CDR3 reads CASSSRAGGQPSYNEQYF. CDR3 in DNA: TGTGCCAGCAGCTCCCGAGCAGGGGGCCAACCCTCCTACAATGAGCAGTACTTC.

Worth noting for this clonotype: One junction end disagrees with the germline gene, perhaps due to a read error. The V and J genes are TRBV12-3 or TRBV12-4 and TRBJ1-4; maybe TRBD1 (6 bases). The length of the CDR3 is 16 residues. The CDR3 is CASSFGDNPLREKRFF. CDR3 nucleotides: TGTGCCAGCAGTTTCGGGGACAACCCTTTGCGTGAAAAACGGTTTTTT.